One and the same sample provided the 27 T cell receptor beta chains below, sequenced in a study of blood T cells in healthy people across ages. Using a J-beta primer mix together with a sample-barcoded 5' primer, a second PCR was run for roughly 7 to 12 cycles. TCRdb recomputed calls from the 5' RACE reads with MiXCR, one row per CDR3 protein. This sample carries 1.5 million or so distinct CDR3 sequences, around 42% of them seen once, and the ten largest clones take roughly 7.9%. The sample was blood. All receptors derive from a woman aged 18-29 years in good health.

The rearrangement uses TRBV6-1 and TRBJ2-3; no definite D call. V was shortened by 6 bases and J by 1 base, with 11 bases between the two germline ends. CDR3 length: 14 amino acids. Germline assignment: CDR1 MNHNS and CDR2 SASEGT. The chain's CDR3 is CASRITLGTDTQYF. CDR3 coding DNA: TGTGCCAGCAGAATAACCCTAGGCACAGATACGCAGTATTTT.

The chain joins TRBV7-2 to TRBJ1-2; 8 nucleotides align to TRBD1. Losses at the gene ends were 5 bases for V and 12 bases for J; bases not matched to a gene: 5. Germline V gene sequence: CDR1 SGHTA, CDR2 FQGNSA. This CDR3 is built from 11 residues. The CDR3 reads CASSRQGQNTF. The CDR3 DNA sequence: TGTGCCAGCAGCCGACAGGGGCAGAACACCTTC.

This chain uses TRBV20-1 with TRBJ2-3, with a tentative D call TRBD2 (5 bases). The V and J ends lost 3 bases and 3 bases respectively, with 10 bases between them. The CDR3 sequence is 13 residues long. Germline values: CDR1 DFQATT, CDR2 SNEGSKA (reference sequence). As DNA, the CDR3 is TGCAGTGCTAGTGTGGGAGAGACAGATACGCAGTATTTT. Protein sequence: CSASVGETDTQYF.

This clonotype has more than one count but fewer than ten. This chain links TRBV4-1 with TRBJ1-6; no definite D call. CDR3 length: 13 residues. Germline loops: CDR1 MGHRA, CDR2 YSYEKL. V was pared by 1 base and J by 17 bases, with 15 bases between. Here the CDR3 reads CASSQGPSVAVHF. As DNA, the CDR3 is TGCGCCAGCAGCCAAGGACCTTCGGTGGCGGTCCACTTT.

This clonotype has just a few counts. This chain uses TRBV20-1 with TRBJ2-3; 10 nucleotides align to TRBD2. This CDR3 contains 15 residues. CDR1 and CDR2 from the germline V gene are DFQATT and SNEGSKA (reference sequence). Germline trimming cut 2 bases from V and 1 base from J; bases unmatched to any gene: 3. The CDR3 protein is CSARPTSGGTDTQYF. In DNA, the CDR3 is TGCAGTGCTAGACCTACTAGCGGGGGCACAGATACGCAGTATTTT.

There are a few counts of this clonotype. The chain couples TRBV5-1 to TRBJ2-3; D remains unclear. From germline, CDR1 is SGHRS and CDR2 YFSETQ. The CDR3 spans 13 residues. V was pared by 3 bases and J by 5 bases, with 10 bases between. CDR3 protein: CASSWVPEDTQYF. The CDR3 DNA reads as TGCGCCAGCAGCTGGGTACCCGAAGATACGCAGTATTTT.

Points on this clonotype: One end of the junction is discordant with germline, which a read error may explain. CDR3 sequence (DNA): TGTGTCAGCAGCCTCACAGGGGGAGATTCACCCCTCCACTTT. Amino acid sequence: CVSSLTGGDSPLHF. The genes are TRBV2 and TRBJ1-6, with TRBD1 identical over 8 bases. Looked up from germline, CDR1 is SNHLY and CDR2 is FYNNEI. This CDR3 has 14 amino acids.

V is TRBV6-5 and J is TRBJ2-2; tentative D call: TRBD1 (5 bases). The V gene's germline CDR1 is MNHEY and CDR2 SVGAGI. Trimming left V 6 bases short and J 1 base short, with 9 bases between. CDR3 size: 14 residues. CDR3 bases: TGTGCCAGCAGAAGACAGATGAACACCGGGGAGCTGTTTTTT. As protein: CASRRQMNTGELFF.

The V and J genes are TRBV20-1 and TRBJ2-7, with 7 bases matching TRBD1. V was pared by 2 bases and J by 0 bases, with 7 bases of the junction left unmatched. Per the germline V gene, CDR1 is DFQATT and CDR2 is SNEGSKA (reference sequence). This CDR3 spans 15 amino acids. DNA of the CDR3: TGCAGTGCTAGACCCCCGGACAGGAGCTCCTACGAGCAGTACTTC. Translation gives CSARPPDRSSYEQYF.

This clonotype occurred a few times. The DNA of the CDR3 is TGTGCCAGCAGTTACCCGGGGGGGATCGGAAATGAGCAGTTCTTC. Protein sequence: CASSYPGGIGNEQFF. The chain couples TRBV6-2 or TRBV6-3 to TRBJ2-1, with 8 bases that match TRBD2. The CDR3 is made up of 15 amino acids. CDR1 is MNHEY, CDR2 SVGEGT, per germline. With 2 bases clipped from V and 7 bases from J, the junction kept 7 bases outside the gene matches.

The V gene is TRBV6-1, the J gene TRBJ2-2; D unclear. The V gene lost 7 bases and the J gene lost 1 base, with 10 bases spanning the gap. The length of the CDR3 is 14 residues. Germline assignment: CDR1 MNHNS and CDR2 SASEGT. CDR3 amino acids: CASTPWVNTGELFF. The CDR3 DNA is TGTGCCAGCACCCCATGGGTGAACACCGGGGAGCTGTTTTTT.

Concerning this clonotype itself: Germline and junction disagree at one end, which may indicate a read error. The rearrangement links TRBV12-3 or TRBV12-4 to TRBJ2-3; 12 positions match TRBD2. This CDR3 is built from 17 residues. In nucleotides, the CDR3 is TGTGCCAGCAGTTTAAGGTCTAGCGGGGGGGCCACAGATATGCAGTATTTT. It is translated as CASSLRSSGGATDMQYF.

The V gene is TRBV20-1, the J gene TRBJ2-5, with D tentatively TRBD1 or TRBD2 (5 bases each). The last part of the DNA fits TRBJ2-7 better; the J call may be wrong. The germline gives CDR1 DFQATT, CDR2 SNEGSKA (reference sequence). This CDR3 comprises 15 residues. CDR3 residues: CSANPDEGVRGEQYF. CDR3 bases: TGCAGTGCTAATCCGGACGAGGGTGTTAGGGGCGAGCAGTACTTC.

The chain carries TRBV4-1 and TRBJ1-3; D not resolved. V was shortened by 3 bases and J by 0 bases, with 9 bases between the two germline ends. This CDR3 is 15 amino acids long. The germline V gene encodes CDR1 MGHRA and CDR2 YSYEKL. The CDR3 DNA reads TGCGCCAGCAGCCATCCTGTGCACTCTGGAAACACCATATATTTT. Translation gives CASSHPVHSGNTIYF.

The chain recombines TRBV2 with TRBJ2-4; tentatively, D is TRBD2 (5 bases). V gave up 6 bases and J gave up 3 bases, with 15 bases separating them. This CDR3 spans 15 amino acids. CDR1 SNHLY and CDR2 FYNNEI come from the germline V gene. The DNA of the CDR3 is TGTGCCAGCAGGGAGCCAAGCGGAGGCAAAAACATTCAGTACTTC. Translation: CASREPSGGKNIQYF.

The chain uses TRBV20-1 and TRBJ2-1; no reliable D call. CDR1 DFQATT and CDR2 SNEGSKA come from the germline V gene (reference sequence). The V end lost 6 bases, the J end lost 11 bases, and 11 bases lay between the germline ends. This CDR3 region has 10 residues. The CDR3 region has the DNA TGCAGTGCCTTGACACGTAAGCAGTTCTTC. Its protein is CSALTRKQFF.

A few counts support this clonotype. DNA of the CDR3: TGTGCCAGCAGCTCGACAGCCCCCGACACTGAAGCTTTCTTT. It specifies CASSSTAPDTEAFF. This sequence joins TRBV7-9 and TRBJ1-1; D is perhaps TRBD1 (5 bases). The CDR3 is made up of 14 amino acids. V shed 4 bases and J shed 3 bases, with 12 bases lying between them. Germline V gives CDR1 SEHNR, CDR2 FQNEAQ (reference sequence).

This chain joins TRBV15 and TRBJ2-4, with 8 bases matching TRBD1. Germline lookup yields CDR1 LNHNV and CDR2 YYDKDF (reference sequence). The V and J ends lost 5 bases and 1 base, in that order; junction bases with no gene match: 4. This CDR3 has 15 residues. CDR3 loop: CATSDRGSAKNIQYF. CDR3 sequence (DNA): TGTGCCACCAGCGACAGGGGCTCTGCCAAAAACATTCAGTACTTC. The full variable domain, its missing parts supplied by reference TRBV15 and TRBJ2-4, is DAMVIQNPRYQVTQFGKPVTLSCSQTLNHNVMYWYQQKSSQAPKLLFHYYDKDFNNEADTPDNFQSRRPNTSFCFLDIRSPGLGDTAMYLCATSDRGSAKNIQYFGAGTRLSVL.

The V and J genes are TRBV12-3 or TRBV12-4 and TRBJ1-2; D call uncertain. The CDR3 consists of 11 residues. Trimming pared 8 bases from V and 5 bases from J, leaving 9 bases between. The CDR3 loop is CASGVGYGYTF. The CDR3 DNA reads as TGTGCCAGCGGGGTTGGGTATGGCTACACCTTC.

The chain employs TRBV5-1 and TRBJ2-1, with 8 bases aligning to TRBD1. The CDR3 length is 15 residues. Germline V gene sequence: CDR1 SGHRS, CDR2 YFSETQ. Trimming took 2 bases from V and 10 from J; bases not matched to a gene: 11. The CDR3 reads CASSFWGQEMEEQFF. For the CDR3, the DNA is TGCGCCAGCAGCTTCTGGGGACAGGAAATGGAAGAGCAGTTCTTC.

V usage is TRBV29-1 and J usage is TRBJ1-1; no firm D call. V shed 6 bases and J shed 1 base, with 18 bases lying between them. This CDR3 is built from 15 residues. Per germline, CDR1 SQVTM and CDR2 ANQGSEA. The CDR3, as DNA: TGCAGCGTAGGGAATACTTGGGGTGGGAACACTGAAGCTTTCTTT. Translation gives CSVGNTWGGNTEAFF.

This clonotype was detected a few times. The genes are TRBV12-3 or TRBV12-4 and TRBJ2-1; D may be TRBD2 (7 bases). The CDR3 runs 14 residues. Trimming shortened V by 6 bases and J by 9 bases, and 18 bases separated the two germline ends. The CDR3 reads CASRPGGPLSEQFF. The CDR3 DNA reads TGTGCCAGCAGACCCGGGGGGCCCTTAAGTGAGCAGTTCTTC.

The rearrangement links TRBV24-1 to TRBJ1-5, with 7 nucleotides matching TRBD1. Germline V gene data show CDR1 as KGHDR and CDR2 as SFDVKD. The CDR3 totals 13 residues. V dropped 10 bases and J dropped 5; count of bases not matched to a gene: 7. The CDR3 sequence is CATGDSRHQPQHF. Here the CDR3 DNA reads TGTGCCACAGGGGACAGTCGGCATCAGCCCCAGCATTTT.

This chain joins TRBV6-5 and TRBJ1-2, with 7 nucleotides matching TRBD1. The CDR3 loop spans 14 amino acids. V gave up 6 bases and J gave up 5 bases; unmatched junction bases: 9. CDR1 and CDR2 (germline): MNHEY, SVGAGI. CDR3 protein: CASSSDRAFYGYTF. The CDR3 bases are TGTGCCAGCAGCTCTGACAGGGCATTTTATGGCTACACCTTC.

In this sample, this clonotype turned up a few times. The J gene is TRBJ2-3, the V gene TRBV4-1, with unresolved D. V lost 0 bases and J 0 bases, leaving 7 bases between the germline ends. Germline-derived CDR1 and CDR2 are MGHRA and YSYEKL. The CDR3 consists of 15 residues. The CDR3 DNA is TGCGCCAGCAGCCAAGAAGACCCCAGCACAGATACGCAGTATTTT. Translating gives CASSQEDPSTDTQYF.

This clonotype was observed a few times. The chain links TRBV24-1 to TRBJ1-2; D ambiguous. The CDR3 has 15 residues. Germline V lookup: CDR1 KGHDR, CDR2 SFDVKD. V was cut by 5 bases and J by 1 base, with 13 bases left in between. CDR3 region: CATSAPRTGNYGYTF. The CDR3, as DNA: TGTGCCACCAGTGCCCCGCGGACGGGTAACTATGGCTACACCTTC.

The chain uses TRBV10-3 and TRBJ2-7; no clear D. Between the trimmed V and J ends, which lost 0 bases and 0 bases, there was a span of 9 bases. The CDR3 is 15 amino acids. Per germline, CDR1 ENHRY and CDR2 SYGVKD. As DNA, the CDR3 is TGTGCCATCAGTGAGTCGAAGGTTTCCTCCTACGAGCAGTACTTC. Protein product: CAISESKVSSYEQYF.